The 21 T cell receptor beta chains presented below share a single source sample, sequenced in a study of T-cell reconstitution after alpha-beta-depleted transplantation in children (dated by TCRdb to 2015 to 2016). The library was made by PCR. Sequencing took place on an Illumina HiSeq 2500. TCR library preparation used molecular barcoding, with unique molecular identifiers applied to normalize quantification of the TCRbeta repertoire. In TCRdb, the public reads were trimmed at Q25 with fastp and aligned with MiXCR, with productive beta chains retained. For every CDR3 protein sequence, its rows merge into one entry that carries the most common genes and DNA. Recorded for this sample are approximately 400,000 distinct CDR3 sequences; roughly a tenth of them occurred a single time. The top ten constitute 4.5% to 6.5% of the sample. Sequences were derived from PBMCs from the stem cell graft donor, sampled from the stem cell graft. The receptors shown here come from a human donor who donated a stem cell graft to a child with acute myeloid leukemia.

This clonotype showed up many times. The V and J genes are TRBV5-1 and TRBJ1-4; D gene uncertain. Germline V gene lookup returns CDR1 SGHRS and CDR2 YFSETQ. V was clipped by 4 bases and J by 3 bases, with 13 bases between them. The CDR3 sequence is 15 residues long. As DNA, the CDR3 is TGCGCCAGCAGCGCGTACAGTTCTTCTAATGAAAAACTGTTTTTT. Its translation is CASSAYSSSNEKLFF. The complete variable domain, with remaining parts taken from reference TRBV5-1 and TRBJ1-4, reads KAGVTQTPRYLIKTRGQQVTLSCSPISGHRSVSWYQQTPGQGLQFLFEYFSETQRNKGNFPGRFSGRQFSNSRSEMNVSTLELGDSALYLCASSAYSSSNEKLFFGSGTQLSVL.

This clonotype was counted only a few times. The chain carries TRBV6-5 and TRBJ2-7; 9 nucleotides match TRBD1. J lost 0 bases, V lost 4 bases, and 16 bases had no gene match. The CDR3 has 19 residues. The V gene's germline CDR1 is MNHEY and CDR2 SVGAGI. CDR3 loop: CASSSLSRDRAPLSYEQYF. CDR3 coding DNA: TGTGCCAGCAGTTCCTTGTCCCGGGACAGGGCCCCCCTCTCCTACGAGCAGTACTTC.

This clonotype was detected a few times. The V call is TRBV5-1, the J call TRBJ2-1; D may be TRBD1 (5 bases). CDR3 length equals 15 residues. V lost 6 bases and J lost 0, with 13 bases in between. Looked up from germline, CDR1 is SGHRS and CDR2 is YFSETQ. The CDR3 here is CASTKDTGSYNEQFF. CDR3 DNA sequence: TGCGCCAGCACCAAGGACACCGGCTCCTACAATGAGCAGTTCTTC.

This chain joins TRBV12-3 or TRBV12-4 and TRBJ2-7; maybe TRBD2 (5 bases). The V end was cut by 3 bases, the J end by 5 bases, with 14 bases between. The CDR3 is 14 amino acids. DNA for the CDR3: TGTGCCAGCAGTTTTCAGCCGGGAACCGACGAGCAGTACTTC. It encodes CASSFQPGTDEQYF.

The J gene is TRBJ1-1, the V gene TRBV20-1; D ambiguous. CDR1 and CDR2 (germline): DFQATT, SNEGSKA (reference sequence). V was trimmed by 5 bases and J by 0 bases, leaving 13 bases between them. The CDR3 is 14 residues long. The CDR3, as DNA: TGCAGTGCTTTCACACCAAACATGAACACTGAAGCTTTCTTT. This translates into CSAFTPNMNTEAFF.

This clonotype was recorded at least ten times. The CDR3 sequence is CASSPSRLDGTQYF. The CDR3 DNA is TGCGCCAGCAGCCCAAGTCGACTAGATGGTACGCAGTATTTT. The chain has TRBV5-1 and TRBJ2-3, with a tentative D call TRBD2 (6 bases). The germline CDR1 and CDR2 sequences are SGHRS and YFSETQ. V was pared by 4 bases and J by 8 bases, with 17 bases between. The CDR3 length is 14 residues.

On this clonotype: A much bigger clone sits one base away, suggesting this may be a read error. J is TRBJ2-5 and V is TRBV20-1; D ambiguous. With 6 bases removed from V and 3 bases from J, the gap between germline ends came to 14 bases. This CDR3 has 13 residues. Germline values: CDR1 DFQATT, CDR2 SNEGSKA (reference sequence). This CDR3 reads CSARKGWEETQYF. DNA for the CDR3: TGCAGTGCCAGGAAGGGTTGGGAAGAGACCCAGTACTTC.

The chain uses TRBV12-3 or TRBV12-4 and TRBJ2-5, with 9 positions matching TRBD1. The CDR3 runs 15 residues. Trimming removed 6 bases from V and 5 bases from J; junction bases left unmatched: 10. CDR3 amino acids: CASRPGTGSSETQYF. In DNA form, the CDR3 reads TGTGCCAGCAGGCCTGGGACAGGGAGTTCGGAGACCCAGTACTTC.

This clonotype has only a few counts. The gene calls are TRBV27 and TRBJ2-1; 7 nucleotides align to TRBD2. The trim removed 4 bases at V and 4 bases at J, leaving 7 bases unmatched. The CDR3 spans 15 residues. CDR1 is MNHEY and CDR2 is SMNVEV in the germline V gene (reference sequence). This chain's CDR3 is CASSSAGRGYNEQFF. CDR3 in DNA: TGTGCCAGCAGTTCAGCAGGGAGGGGTTACAATGAGCAGTTCTTC.

The chain combines TRBV15 with TRBJ2-1; 8 bases map to TRBD1. The germline CDR1 and CDR2 sequences are LNHNV and YYDKDF (reference sequence). CDR3 length: 15 residues. V lost 0 bases and J lost 10; bases outside the gene matches: 8. DNA of the CDR3: TGTGCCACCAGCAGAGAGGCAGGGGGCCTGTGGGAGCAGTTCTTC. Encoded protein: CATSREAGGLWEQFF.

This clonotype was seen many times. The chain carries TRBV7-9 and TRBJ2-3; TRBD1 or TRBD2 may be the D gene (6 bases each). Trimming took off 5 bases at V and 4 bases at J, with 7 bases between the two ends. CDR3 length: 12 residues. CDR1 is SEHNR and CDR2 is FQNEAQ in the germline V gene (reference sequence). CDR3 in amino acids: CASSRGADTQYF. The CDR3 DNA reads as TGTGCCAGCAGCAGGGGGGCAGATACGCAGTATTTT.

This clonotype was seen a few times. The rearrangement joins TRBV20-1 to TRBJ1-5; a possible D gene is TRBD1 (5 bases). The CDR3 is made up of 15 amino acids. Germline CDR1 reads DFQATT; CDR2 reads SNEGSKA (reference sequence). The V end lost 0 bases, the J end lost 2 bases, and 11 bases lay between the germline ends. Here the CDR3 reads CSARERGRGNQPQHF. The CDR3 bases are TGCAGTGCTAGAGAAAGGGGAAGGGGCAATCAGCCCCAGCATTTT.

This chain joins TRBV4-1 and TRBJ2-4, with 7 positions matching TRBD2. Germline lookup yields CDR1 MGHRA and CDR2 YSYEKL. The CDR3 length is 17 residues. The junction had 11 bases not matched to a gene; V was cut back by 4 bases and J by 2 bases. CDR3 coding DNA: TGCGCCAGCAGCCGACCTGGGAGGGCGCGCCCCAAAAACATTCAGTACTTC. It yields the protein CASSRPGRARPKNIQYF.

This clonotype was seen ten or more times. The chain has TRBV5-1 and TRBJ2-1, with D possibly being TRBD2 (5 bases). Germline assignment: CDR1 SGHRS and CDR2 YFSETQ. The CDR3 extends over 13 amino acids. V lost 4 bases and J 4 bases, leaving 9 bases between the germline ends. CDR3 in amino acids: CASSPDLYNEQFF. CDR3 DNA: TGCGCCAGCAGCCCGGACTTATACAATGAGCAGTTCTTC.

This clonotype was observed at least ten times. This chain links TRBV30 with TRBJ2-7; D perhaps matches TRBD1 (5 bases). The CDR3 is 12 residues long. Per the germline V gene, CDR1 is GTSNPN and CDR2 is SVGIG (reference sequence). Deletions cut 1 base from V and 9 bases from J, with 13 bases between. The CDR3 is CAWSATGTGQYF. The CDR3 DNA follows: TGTGCCTGGAGTGCAACAGGAACGGGGCAGTACTTC.

This chain links TRBV7-9 with TRBJ1-3; weak D call: TRBD1 (6 bases). Germline loops: CDR1 SEHNR, CDR2 FQNEAQ (reference sequence). The CDR3 extends over 18 amino acids. V lost 5 bases and J 4 bases, leaving 24 bases between the germline ends. The CDR3, as DNA: TGTGCCAGCAGCCTTAGGGGGAGGACACCTGGAACCGGAAACACCATATATTTT. This codes for CASSLRGRTPGTGNTIYF.

V is TRBV10-3 and J is TRBJ2-5; 15 bases agree with TRBD2. V was pared by 5 bases and J by 4 bases, with 5 bases of the junction left unmatched. The CDR3 totals 16 residues. Germline CDR1 is ENHRY and CDR2 is SYGVKD. The CDR3 bases are TGTGCCATCAGTCGGGGACTAGCGGGAGGTTCAGAGACCCAGTACTTC. Amino acids: CAISRGLAGGSETQYF.

Many counts were recorded for this clonotype. The V gene is TRBV5-1, the J gene TRBJ2-3, with 10 bases aligning to TRBD2. The junction had 7 bases not matched to a gene; V was cut back by 4 bases and J by 5 bases. The V gene's germline CDR1 is SGHRS and CDR2 YFSETQ. This CDR3 contains 15 residues. As DNA, the CDR3 is TGCGCCAGCAGCCTAGCGGGGGCCAGGGGAGATACGCAGTATTTT. Its protein is CASSLAGARGDTQYF.

A few counts support this clonotype. This chain connects TRBV7-2 to TRBJ2-2; TRBD1 agrees at 10 bases. The CDR3 extends over 17 amino acids. Germline V gene sequence: CDR1 SGHTA, CDR2 FQGNSA. The trim removed 2 bases at V and 3 bases at J, leaving 6 bases unmatched. The CDR3 coding sequence is TGTGCCAGCAGCTTATTTGTCGGGACAGGGGACACCGGGGAGCTGTTTTTT. Its translation: CASSLFVGTGDTGELFF.

The chain recombines TRBV20-1 with TRBJ1-1; D possibly corresponds to TRBD1 (6 bases). CDR1 and CDR2 from the germline V gene are DFQATT and SNEGSKA (reference sequence). This CDR3 comprises 15 residues. The V gene lost 0 bases and the J gene lost 6 bases, with 17 bases spanning the gap. In nucleotides, the CDR3 is TGCAGTGCTAGAGACCCACAGGGACCAGGGGCTGAAGCTTTCTTT. Its protein product is CSARDPQGPGAEAFF.

Turning to this clonotype: No conserved phenylalanine or tryptophan is present at the end of the CDR3, so a read error is the likely explanation. The chain uses TRBV12-3 or TRBV12-4 and TRBJ1-5; D remains ambiguous. V was clipped by 2 bases and J by 5 bases, with 4 bases between them. The CDR3 runs to 12 residues. The CDR3 protein is CASSLLDQPQHL. The CDR3 bases are TGTGCCAGCAGTTTACTGGATCAGCCCCAGCATTTG.